Reported below is one T cell receptor beta chain. The specificity of this receptor is unknown. No clone much larger than this one lies a single base away; base qualities are absent. The CDR3 regions of human TCRbeta chains were analyzed by immunosequencing. The source study handled its data this way. Repertoire TCRs were checked for matches against a reference library of SARS-CoV-2-specific TCRs that had been generated using the MIRA antigen-specificity platform. Breadth was defined as the fraction of unique TCRs that were SARS-CoV-2-associated, and depth was defined as the fraction of total T cells that were SARS-CoV-2-associated. Using the MIRA data, each spike-specific TCR was mapped to the spike region that the TCR reacts to and placed in a CD4 or CD8 class. Log10-transformed breadth and depth values were compared by one-way ANOVA with Sidak's multiple comparisons tests. What TCRdb holds here is the immuneACCESS table cut down to in-frame rearrangements. Part of the clones is not present; checked against another copy, under half of the missing clones reflect an unresolved V gene, and the others are unexplained. The V and J calls and clone size are taken from that table; D and trimming were inferred from the DNA. This sample holds over 100,000 clones; roughly 91% were observed only once. Of the sample, around 0.99% falls within the top ten clones.

This sample is drawn from a study of T cell responses to AZD1222 COVID-19 vaccine (dated by TCRdb to 2020 to 2022). Turning to the overall study: A total of more than 230 trial participants underwent TCR sequencing, of whom 200 to 220 had received two doses of AZD1222 and roughly 26 had received two doses of the MenACWY control vaccine. Trial participants were enrolled into age subgroups of 18-55, 56-69 and 70-plus years, which contained approximately 150, 30 and 60 TCR-sequenced participants, respectively. Here is what the overall study found, with its caveats: Conclusions about previously exposed vaccinees are limited, since just five or six AZD1222 recipients were seropositive for SARS-CoV-2 at baseline. In the small 56-69-year group, the increase in depth fell short of significance, most likely because of low power. The vaccine-associated CD4 TCRs covered the entire spike protein, and the dominant responses fell in regions 160-218 and 743-854. Because no day 14 peak-response samples were available, the repertoires could be characterized only after the peak T cell response. Participants were mostly white British and included more females than males, and it was suggested by the authors that clonal diversity may have been underestimated. Reportedly, almost half of the unique spike-specific TCRs recognized epitopes lying outside the regions that are mutated in the B.1.351 and B.1.1.7 variants. A significant rise in spike-specific TCR breadth and depth was observed after two AZD1222 doses relative to day 0 and relative to MenACWY recipients.

The CDR3 covers 15 residues, taking in both the cysteine and the phenylalanine. The DNA shown is the 45-base CDR3, in frame from base 1. CDR1 is given as MNHNY and CDR2 as SVGAGI, both from the germline V gene (reference sequence). V was cut back by 2 bases and J by 9 bases, leaving a gap of 14 bases between them. Reading the label with the study, this specimen's time point is: about 28 days (+/-7) after the second vaccine dose. AZD1222 recipients whose second dose came at about 4 weeks and those whose second dose came at about 12 weeks were combined into one group, since spike-specific TCR depth and breadth did not differ between the two schedules. Vaccinee samples came from UK trials COV001 and COV002, including a single-blind randomized controlled phase 2/3 trial of AZD1222 (ChAdOx1 nCoV-19) in healthy adults. For TCRbeta chain sequencing, PBMC samples from trial participants were taken at day 0 and at day 28 after the second dose.

In this chain, TRBV6-6 is recombined with TRBJ1-6; TRBD1 is a weak D gene call, 5 bases matching. The source is an adult who received the AZD1222 COVID-19 vaccine. The source material was peripheral blood, sampled 28 days after the second AZD1222 dose. The CDR3 reads as follows: CASSYAPQGGSPLHF. The nucleotides read TGTGCCAGCAGTTACGCACCTCAGGGTGGTTCACCCCTCCACTTT.